Here is one TCR beta chain with its context. This specimen belongs to a study of blood T cell repertoires in COVID-19. As for the study in general: The origin of the acute and convalescent COVID-19 samples was the United States, Italy and Spain. PBMCs, B-cell-depleted T cells, or T cells provided the cDNA or gDNA that made up the material.

Original processing notes: The authors estimated nucleated cell counts from reference gene primer amplification. Sequenced by immunoSEQ multiplex PCR; TCRdb stores in-frame clones only, minus some. V, J and clone size were drawn from that table, and D and trimming were deduced from the DNA. Among 250,000 to 300,000 clones listed, around 90% were seen once. V lost 0 bases, J lost 2 bases, and 10 bases lay in between. From germline, CDR1 is MNHNY and CDR2 SVGAGI (reference sequence). The CDR3 sequence is 15 residues long. The chain joins TRBV6-6 to TRBJ1-1; D ambiguous. The sequence was collected from a man over 45 with acute or convalescent COVID-19. The sequenced sample consisted of peripheral blood. The CDR3 bases are TGTGCCAGCAGTTACTCTGGCACCCCAAACACTGAAGCTTTCTTT. Translation gives CASSYSGTPNTEAFF.